The rows below give T cell receptor beta chains drawn from one sample of a study of OX40 agonist ivuxolimab in advanced cancers. Profiled with immunoSEQ multiplex PCR; TCRdb holds only in-frame clones, not every one. The sample consists of about 82,000 clones, roughly 92% of them appearing once. Specimen: CD4+ or CD8+ T cells sorted from blood, collected in a trial of the OX40 agonist ivuxolimab. These receptors were taken from an adult with an advanced solid tumor such as melanoma, head and neck, liver or kidney cancer. CDR3s include the opening cysteine and the closing phenylalanine or tryptophan. Fields, in order: D gene, clone size, J gene, V gene, CDR3 DNA, CDR3 protein. A D gene is named only where the DNA matches it firmly. Size is stated for part of the rows, as once, few or many counts, or as a class when the clone is expanded.

D gene: NA
clone size: NA
J gene: TRBJ2-3
V gene: TRBV7-3
CDR3 DNA: TGTGCCAGCAGTAGAGGGTCAGGGAGCACAGATACGCAGTATTTT
CDR3 protein: CASSRGSGSTDTQYF

D gene: TRBD1
clone size: NA
J gene: TRBJ2-5
V gene: TRBV19
CDR3 DNA: TGTGCCAGTAGCGCCGGGACAGGGAGACAAGAGACCCAGTACTTC
CDR3 protein: CASSAGTGRQETQYF

D gene: NA
clone size: NA
J gene: TRBJ2-5
V gene: TRBV18
CDR3 DNA: TGTGCCAGCTCGCTGACAAAACAAGAGACCCAGTACTTC
CDR3 protein: CASSLTKQETQYF

D gene: TRBD1
clone size: NA
J gene: TRBJ1-1
V gene: TRBV6-4
CDR3 DNA: TGTGCCAGCAGTGCGACAGGGTTGGCGAACACTGAAGCTTTCTTT
CDR3 protein: CASSATGLANTEAFF

D gene: TRBD1
clone size: NA
J gene: TRBJ2-2
V gene: TRBV10-1
CDR3 DNA: TGCGCCAGCAGTGAAGGAGGACAGGGGGCTCTGGCGGAGCTGTTTTTT
CDR3 protein: CASSEGGQGALAELFF

D gene: NA
clone size: NA
J gene: TRBJ2-2
V gene: TRBV5-5
CDR3 DNA: TGTGCCAGCAGCTTGGCCGGACTTCCGGACGCCGGGGAGCTGTTTTTT
CDR3 protein: CASSLAGLPDAGELFF

D gene: NA
clone size: NA
J gene: TRBJ2-5
V gene: TRBV2
CDR3 DNA: TGTGCCAGCAGCCGGGGCCTAACGGGGGCCCAGTACTTC
CDR3 protein: CASSRGLTGAQYF

D gene: TRBD2
clone size: NA
J gene: TRBJ2-7
V gene: TRBV9
CDR3 DNA: TGTGCCAGCAGCGTCAGCGGGAGTCCTTCCGCCCGCTACGAGCAGTACTTC
CDR3 protein: CASSVSGSPSARYEQYF

D gene: TRBD2
clone size: once
J gene: TRBJ2-1
V gene: TRBV30
CDR3 DNA: TGTGCCTGGAAGCGGCCGGGACTAGTGTACAATGAGCAGTTCTTC
CDR3 protein: CAWKRPGLVYNEQFF

D gene: TRBD1
clone size: NA
J gene: TRBJ1-2
V gene: TRBV5-4
CDR3 DNA: TGTGCCAGCAGCAGGGACAGGGGGGAAGGCTACACCTTC
CDR3 protein: CASSRDRGEGYTF

D gene: TRBD1
clone size: NA
J gene: TRBJ2-1
V gene: TRBV27
CDR3 DNA: TGTGCCAGCAGTTTCACCGGGACAGGGACCTACAATGAGCAGTTCTTC
CDR3 protein: CASSFTGTGTYNEQFF

D gene: NA
clone size: NA
J gene: TRBJ1-3
V gene: TRBV11-2
CDR3 DNA: TGTGCCAGCAGAACCACGGGCTCTGGAAACACCATATATTTT
CDR3 protein: CASRTTGSGNTIYF

D gene: NA
clone size: NA
J gene: TRBJ2-3
V gene: TRBV5-1
CDR3 DNA: TGCGCCAGCCGGTTTAAGGGAGATACGCAGTATTTT
CDR3 protein: CASRFKGDTQYF

D gene: NA
clone size: NA
J gene: TRBJ1-1
V gene: TRBV19
CDR3 DNA: TGTGCCAGTAGTATTTGGAACAGAAAGAACACTGAAGCTTTCTTT
CDR3 protein: CASSIWNRKNTEAFF

D gene: NA
clone size: NA
J gene: TRBJ2-7
V gene: TRBV6-6
CDR3 DNA: TGTGCCAGCAGTTACGACGGGAGAAATCCCTACGAGCAGTACTTC
CDR3 protein: CASSYDGRNPYEQYF

D gene: NA
clone size: NA
J gene: TRBJ1-1
V gene: TRBV6-5
CDR3 DNA: TGTGCCAGCACTCAAACGAGTACCACTGAAGCTTTCTTT
CDR3 protein: CASTQTSTTEAFF